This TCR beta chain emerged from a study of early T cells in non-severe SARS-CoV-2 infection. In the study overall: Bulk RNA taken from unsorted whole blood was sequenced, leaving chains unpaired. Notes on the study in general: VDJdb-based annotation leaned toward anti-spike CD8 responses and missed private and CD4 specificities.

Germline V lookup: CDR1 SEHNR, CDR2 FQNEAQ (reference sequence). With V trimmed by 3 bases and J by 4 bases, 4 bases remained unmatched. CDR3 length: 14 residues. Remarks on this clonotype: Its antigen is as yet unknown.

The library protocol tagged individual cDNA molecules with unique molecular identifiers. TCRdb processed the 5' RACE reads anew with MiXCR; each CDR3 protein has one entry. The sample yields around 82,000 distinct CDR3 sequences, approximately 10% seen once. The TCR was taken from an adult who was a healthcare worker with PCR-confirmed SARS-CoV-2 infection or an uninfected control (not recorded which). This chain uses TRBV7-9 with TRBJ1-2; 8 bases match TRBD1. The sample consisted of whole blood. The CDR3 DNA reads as TGTGCCAGCAGCTTCCCAGGACAGGGCTATGGCTACACCTTC. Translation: CASSFPGQGYGYTF. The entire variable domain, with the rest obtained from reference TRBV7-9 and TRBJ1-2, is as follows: DTGVSQNPRHKITKRGQNVTFRCDPISEHNRLYWYRQTLGQGPEFLTYFQNEAQLEKSRLLSDRFSAERPKGSFSTLEIQRTEQGDSAMYLCASSFPGQGYGYTFGSGTRLTVV.